This T cell receptor beta chain emerged from a study of T cells in Graves' hyperthyroidism and ophthalmopathy (dated by TCRdb to between 2018 and 2021). The study in broad terms: Peripheral blood was sampled at the time of initial diagnosis, prior to any treatment. Following sampling, methimazole starting at 30 mg daily was given to hyperthyroidism patients, and high-dose intravenous methylprednisolone was given to ophthalmopathy patients. TCR Vbeta CDR3 sequencing of 120 to 150 peripheral blood samples (under 45 ophthalmopathy, about 74 hyperthyroidism and approximately 17 progressor patients) is reported in the paper. For training and testing, the 80 to 100 patients in the discovery cohort were randomly divided in a 7:3 ratio. Prospective prediction of ophthalmopathy was tested in an independent validation cohort of 18 to 20 hyperthyroidism patients and around 16 patients who later progressed to ophthalmopathy. In addition, the study compared T-cell repertoires in thyroid tissue and in blood from roughly 6 Graves' hyperthyroidism patients. A discovery cohort of roughly 100 patients, approximately 45 with Graves' ophthalmopathy and about 58 with stable Graves' hyperthyroidism, was used to find distinguishing TCR V-J signatures. Overall results and qualifications from the work: Most expanded thyroid clonotypes (frequency above 0.001) were also detected in blood, a finding suggesting that blood repertoires may reflect thyroid immune responses. A model built on a 13 V-J signature distinguished ophthalmopathy from stable hyperthyroidism, reaching around 87% sensitivity and around 81% specificity in cross-validation and 80%/75% in testing. No statistical method was used to fix the sample size in advance, and group allocation was not hidden from the investigators. In validation, progression to ophthalmopathy was predicted by the model with around 71% sensitivity and roughly 72% specificity, a median of 6.5 months before onset.

The CDR3 covers 12 residues, taking in both the cysteine and the phenylalanine. Only the CDR3 DNA is retained, 36 bases long and in frame from the first base. Trimmed from V: 5 bases; trimmed from J: 6 bases; junction bases lacking a gene match: 4. The germline V gene (reference sequence) sets CDR1 to SEHNR and CDR2 to FQNEAQ. TCR beta CDR3 regions were amplified from RNA transcripts. The TCR CDR3 was subjected to a first round of RT-PCR using the HTBI primer set and the Qiagen OneStep RT-PCR kit. The libraries were constructed in a second round of multiplex PCR and then size-selected and purified. The libraries were sequenced on an Illumina HiSeq2000 using paired-end 100 bp reads. Concerning the study's data processing: SOAPnuke was used to process the raw data, removing reads that contained adapters or uncalled bases, had a mean Phred below 15, or lacked an exact match to the constant primer or identifier. High-quality paired reads were merged with COPE v1.2.5, and unique nucleotide sequences were defined as clonotypes. Clonotypes were aligned to IMGT TRBV, TRBD and TRBJ reference segments using MiTCR v1.1. The analysis included only V-J combinations with a frequency above 0.0001, which together covered 99% to 99.2% of the repertoires. The TCS score was defined as F50 (clonal expansion) divided by E x V (chaos), with BLOSUM62-based TCRdist calculated between CDR3 peptides within each V-J. Welch's t-statistics and random forest reduced roughly 500 V-J features to 10 to 15, which were used in a naive Bayes classifier (R e1071). TCRdb reprocessing: public reads trimmed at Q25 with fastp, clones called with MiXCR, in-frame beta chains kept. Rows merge per CDR3 protein into single entries with the most common DNA and genes. The V and J calls were determined by TCRdb, not by the authors. The sample table contains around 340,000 distinct CDR3 sequences; only one count was recorded for about a sixth of them. 15% to 19% of the sample is taken by the ten largest.

This clonotype appeared many times. Its antigen is currently not known. No base-level quality is on record; no much larger clone is a single base apart. Ophthalmopathy patients had moderately to severely active disease, Clinical Activity Score of at least 3, NOSPECS grade of at least 4, and duration under 3 months. Patients with uncontrolled infections, other autoimmune diseases, pregnancy or lactation were excluded. Diagnoses relied on clinical symptoms, serum thyroxine and TRAb, thyroid ultrasound and orbital computed tomography. Ficoll-Paque density gradient centrifugation was used to isolate PBMCs from under 11 ml of fresh peripheral blood. Total RNA was extracted with Trizol reagent, and quality was checked on an Agilent 2100 Bioanalyzer.

The sequence came from a woman in her forties with Graves' ophthalmopathy. The chain joins TRBV7-9 to TRBJ2-7, with 7 bases aligning to TRBD2. The source material was blood. The CDR3 amino acid sequence is: CASSQLASEQYF. The DNA is as follows: TGTGCCAGCAGCCAACTAGCGAGCGAGCAGTACTTC.